This T cell receptor (beta chain) is drawn from a study of shared clonotypes between healthy human individuals. Study-level points and caveats: Some naive CD4 clonotypes, 4.5% to 5.5%, turned up in common across a few donors.

Between the trimmed V and J ends, which lost 2 bases and 2 bases, there was a span of 7 bases. The germline V gene encodes CDR1 MNHEY and CDR2 SMNVEV (reference sequence). The CDR3 spans 13 residues. It was CD45RO-negative cells, positively selected for CCR7, that made up naive CD8 cells, with terminally differentiated effector memory CD45RA+ cells excluded. Several immunoSEQ 96-well plates shared each subset's DNA, each plate a replicate. TCRdb's table, derived via immunoSEQ multiplex PCR, lists solely in-frame clones and lacks some. The data contain about 700,000 clones, around 90% of them singletons. Note on this clone: Its antigen is still unknown. In the same sample, other DNA sequences code for this CDR3.

The genes are TRBV27 and TRBJ2-7; D is ambiguous. The sequenced sample consisted of naive CD8+ T cells sorted from blood. This TCR came from a young man in good health. The CDR3 spells CASSLKATYEQYF. Here the CDR3 DNA reads TGTGCCAGCAGTTTAAAAGCTACCTACGAGCAGTACTTC.